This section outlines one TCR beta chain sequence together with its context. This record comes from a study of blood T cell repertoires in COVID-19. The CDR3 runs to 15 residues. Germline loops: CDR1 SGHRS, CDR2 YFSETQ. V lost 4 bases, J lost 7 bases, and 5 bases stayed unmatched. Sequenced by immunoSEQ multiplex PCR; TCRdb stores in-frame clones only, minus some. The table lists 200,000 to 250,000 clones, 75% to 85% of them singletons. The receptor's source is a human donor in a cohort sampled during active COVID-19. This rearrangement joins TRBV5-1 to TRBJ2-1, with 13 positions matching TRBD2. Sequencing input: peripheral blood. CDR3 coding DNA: TGCGCCAGCAGCCCAACTAGCGGGAGGGGGAATGAGCAGTTCTTC. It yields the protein CASSPTSGRGNEQFF. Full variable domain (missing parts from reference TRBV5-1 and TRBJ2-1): KAGVTQTPRYLIKTRGQQVTLSCSPISGHRSVSWYQQTPGQGLQFLFEYFSETQRNKGNFPGRFSGRQFSNSRSEMNVSTLELGDSALYLCASSPTSGRGNEQFFGPGTRLTVL.